The clone carrying this T cell receptor (beta chain) was observed at least ten times. Its antigen is undetermined. This sample is part of a study of T cells after yellow fever vaccination. General observations from the study: In post-booster samples, most primary-vaccination clones reappeared (just under 98% CD4, roughly 90% CD8). The secondary response was weaker but peaked faster, day 5 versus 15.

TCRdb analysed the 5' RACE reads with MiXCR anew, one entry per CDR3 protein. In the table there are approximately 250,000 distinct CDR3 sequences, more than 6.5% of which are singletons. CDR1 is SGHRS and CDR2 is YFSETQ in the germline V gene. The CDR3 loop spans 17 amino acids. With V trimmed by 0 bases and J by 9 bases, 13 bases remained unmatched. The specimen comprised CD4+ T cells sorted from PBMCs, sampled on the day of the yellow fever booster vaccination. This TCR was sampled from a man between 25 and 39 years old who received the YFV17D yellow fever vaccine. This chain links TRBV5-1 with TRBJ2-1; 9 positions match TRBD2. The CDR3 reads CASSLDSGSTGVGEQFF. DNA of the CDR3: TGCGCCAGCAGCTTGGATAGCGGGAGTACCGGGGTTGGTGAGCAGTTCTTC.